This passage covers 11 T cell receptor beta chains from one sample sequenced in a study of T cells after yellow fever vaccination (dated by TCRdb to the late 2010s). The treatment or condition label for this specimen denotes: live attenuated yellow fever vaccine strain. Receptor amplification or capture employed 5' RACE. These reads were obtained on an Illumina HiSeq 2500. TCRdb trimmed public reads at Q25 via fastp, called clones via MiXCR and kept in-frame beta chains. Here each entry gathers all rows of one CDR3 protein and keeps the most common genes and DNA. This sample is represented by over 15,000 distinct CDR3 sequences; about 4% of them were singletons. The top ten clones comprise about 0.4% of the sample. Specimen: PBMCs, either bulk or a sorted T-cell subset (CD4+, CD8+, memory, or dextramer-sorted; not recorded which), collected 15 days after the yellow fever booster vaccination. The receptors derive from a man aged 25-40 years who received the YFV17D yellow fever vaccine.

The chain combines TRBV5-6 with TRBJ2-7, with 10 bases that match TRBD2. V was pared by 4 bases and J by 2 bases, with 3 bases of the junction left unmatched. CDR1 SGHDT and CDR2 YYEEEE come from the germline V gene. The CDR3 totals 14 residues. CDR3 loop: CASSQSGRAYEQYF. For the CDR3, the DNA is TGTGCCAGCAGCCAGAGCGGGAGGGCCTACGAGCAGTACTTC.

In its sample, this clonotype was seen many times. This rearrangement joins TRBV6-2 or TRBV6-3 to TRBJ2-1; 8 bases match TRBD2. Germline CDR1 MNHEY, CDR2 SVGEGT. Losses at the gene ends were 10 bases for V and 10 bases for J; bases not matched to a gene: 3. The CDR3 is 10 residues long. The CDR3 nucleotides are TGTGCCACTACTAGCGGAGAGCAGTTCTTC. Translation: CATTSGEQFF.

This clonotype showed up many times. The CDR3 protein is CASSVTGIHEQYF. The DNA for the CDR3 is TGTGCCAGCAGTGTTACAGGGATCCACGAGCAGTACTTC. V gene TRBV6-1 combines with J gene TRBJ2-7, with D perhaps TRBD1 (6 bases). The CDR3 has 13 amino acids. Trimming took off 4 bases at V and 5 bases at J, with 12 bases between the two ends. Germline V lookup: CDR1 MNHNS, CDR2 SASEGT.

This clonotype was seen a few times. This chain connects TRBV7-2 to TRBJ1-5; TRBD1 agrees at 9 bases. This CDR3 spans 15 amino acids. Germline V gives CDR1 SGHTA, CDR2 FQGNSA. The junction had 6 bases not matched to a gene; V was cut back by 5 bases and J by 4 bases. DNA for the CDR3: TGTGCCAGCAGCAATGACAGGGGGAAAAATCAGCCCCAGCATTTT. Translated: CASSNDRGKNQPQHF. The variable domain in full, with the rest retrieved from reference TRBV7-2 and TRBJ1-5, is GAGVSQSPSNKVTEKGKDVELRCDPISGHTALYWYRQSLGQGLEFLIYFQGNSAPDKSGLPSDRFSAERTGGSVSTLTIQRTQQEDSAVYLCASSNDRGKNQPQHFGDGTRLSIL.

This clonotype was recorded a few times. The CDR3 sequence is CASSGHLGYEQYF. In DNA, the CDR3 is TGTGCCAGCAGTGGGCACCTAGGCTACGAGCAGTACTTC. The V call is TRBV28, the J call TRBJ2-7; D ambiguous. With 5 bases removed from V and 3 bases from J, the gap between germline ends came to 11 bases. Germline V gene data show CDR1 as MDHEN and CDR2 as SYDVKM. The length of the CDR3 is 13 residues.

This clonotype has a count of ten or more. The rearrangement links TRBV19 to TRBJ2-7; D may be TRBD2 (5 bases). This CDR3 has 13 amino acids. V gave up 3 bases and J gave up 3 bases, with 9 bases separating them. Looked up from germline, CDR1 is LNHDA and CDR2 is SQIVND (reference sequence). As DNA, the CDR3 is TGTGCCAGTAGTATGGTGGGAGTCTACGAGCAGTACTTC. Encoded protein: CASSMVGVYEQYF.

V gene TRBV20-1 combines with J gene TRBJ2-3, with D hard to call. The germline V and J ends were trimmed by 3 bases and 0 bases, with 13 bases remaining between them. The CDR3 spans 15 residues. Germline V CDR1 and CDR2: DFQATT, SNEGSKA (reference sequence). For the CDR3, the DNA is TGCAGTGCTAGTTCCCCGCCTTCTAGCACAGATACGCAGTATTTT. It yields the protein CSASSPPSSTDTQYF.

This clonotype is medium-sized in the sample. The chain links TRBV5-1 to TRBJ2-7, with 10 bases that match TRBD1. The germline gives CDR1 SGHRS, CDR2 YFSETQ. Losses at the gene ends were 2 bases for V and 6 bases for J; bases not matched to a gene: 5. The CDR3 runs to 14 residues. The CDR3 loop is CASSFTTGGLEQYF. In nucleotides, the CDR3 is TGCGCCAGCAGCTTTACGACAGGGGGCCTCGAGCAGTACTTC.

This clonotype was detected ten times or more. The rearrangement joins TRBV9 to TRBJ2-3; D not resolved. There are 14 residues in the CDR3. In germline, CDR1 is SGDLS, CDR2 YYNGEE. Trimming left V 2 bases short and J 3 bases short, with 10 bases between. This CDR3 is CASSVSRTTDTQYF. The CDR3 DNA follows: TGTGCCAGCAGCGTTAGCCGAACTACAGATACGCAGTATTTT.

This clonotype was recorded many times. This sequence joins TRBV18 and TRBJ2-7; 9 nucleotides line up with TRBD1. The CDR3 length is 15 residues. Germline values: CDR1 KGHSH, CDR2 LQKENI. The J segment lost 4 bases and the V segment lost 1 base, leaving 5 bases of the junction unmatched. The CDR3 DNA reads as TGTGCCAGCTCACCACGGGGACAGGGACCTTACGAGCAGTACTTC. Protein sequence: CASSPRGQGPYEQYF.

At least ten counts were recorded for this clonotype. A junction boundary mismatches the germline segment, possibly from a read error. This chain links TRBV7-7 with TRBJ2-2; D uncertain. The germline gives CDR1 SSHAT, CDR2 FNYEAQ (reference sequence). This CDR3 contains 14 residues. This CDR3 reads CASSLEGFSGELFF. The CDR3 region has the DNA TGTGCTAGCAGCTTAGAAGGGTTTTCCGGGGAGCTGTTTTTT. The whole variable domain, remainder taken from reference TRBV7-7 and TRBJ2-2, is GAGVSQSPRYKVTKRGQDVTLRCDPISSHATLYWYQQALGQGPEFLTYFNYEAQPDKSGLPSDRFSAERPEGSISTLTIQRTEQRDSAMYRCASSLEGFSGELFFGEGSRLTVL.